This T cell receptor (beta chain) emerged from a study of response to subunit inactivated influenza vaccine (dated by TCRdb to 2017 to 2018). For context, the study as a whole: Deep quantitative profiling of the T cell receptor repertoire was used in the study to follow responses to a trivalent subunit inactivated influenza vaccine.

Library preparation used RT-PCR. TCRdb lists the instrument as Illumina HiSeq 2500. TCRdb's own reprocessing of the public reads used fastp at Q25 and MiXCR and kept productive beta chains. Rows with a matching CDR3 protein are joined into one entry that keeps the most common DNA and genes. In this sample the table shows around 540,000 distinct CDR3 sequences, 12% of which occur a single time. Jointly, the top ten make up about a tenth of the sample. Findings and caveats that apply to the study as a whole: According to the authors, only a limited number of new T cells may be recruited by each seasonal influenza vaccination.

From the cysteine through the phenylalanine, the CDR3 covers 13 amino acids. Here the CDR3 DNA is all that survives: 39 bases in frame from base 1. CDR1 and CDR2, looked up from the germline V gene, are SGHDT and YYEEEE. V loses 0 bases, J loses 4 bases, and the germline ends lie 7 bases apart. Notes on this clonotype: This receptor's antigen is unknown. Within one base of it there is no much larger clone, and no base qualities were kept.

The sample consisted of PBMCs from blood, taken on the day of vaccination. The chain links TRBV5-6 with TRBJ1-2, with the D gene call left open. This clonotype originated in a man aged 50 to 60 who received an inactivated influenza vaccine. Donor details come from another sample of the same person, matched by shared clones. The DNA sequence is TGTGCCAGCAGCTTGGGGAGGTTCTATGGCTACACCTTC. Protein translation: CASSLGRFYGYTF.